These 9 T cell receptor beta chains originate from one sample sequenced in a study of tumor-infiltrating lymphocytes in oesophageal squamous cell carcinoma. MiXCR, applied by TCRdb to the PCR reads, yields one record per CDR3 protein. In the table there are fewer than 25,000 distinct CDR3 sequences, 40% to 50% of which are singletons. The sequenced sample was esophageal tumor tissue. The receptors here all came from a male donor with esophageal squamous cell carcinoma.

This clonotype was observed many times. The V gene is TRBV6-1, the J gene TRBJ2-1; 11 bases are a match to TRBD2. The germline V gene encodes CDR1 MNHNS and CDR2 SASEGT. V trimming: 7 bases; J trimming: 8 bases; junction bases outside the gene matches: 10. This CDR3 contains 15 residues. CDR3 DNA sequence: TGTGCCAGCAAGGTCACTAGCGGGAGATTCGATGAGCAGTTCTTC. This sequence encodes CASKVTSGRFDEQFF.

V and J are TRBV7-2 and TRBJ1-2; D is unresolved. Germline V gene data show CDR1 as SGHTA and CDR2 as FQGNSA. This CDR3 spans 13 amino acids. V was pared by 0 bases and J by 5 bases, with 7 bases between. The CDR3 bases are TGTGCCAGCAGCTTAGCTGGACCATATGGCTACACCTTC. It translates to CASSLAGPYGYTF.

The CDR3 sequence: CASSYRGRRYGYTF. The DNA of the CDR3 is TGTGCCAGCAGCTACAGGGGAAGGCGCTATGGCTACACCTTC. This sequence joins TRBV14 and TRBJ1-2, with 7 bases matching TRBD1. Germline loops: CDR1 SGHDN, CDR2 FVKESK. Trimming cost V 5 bases and J 4 bases; bases outside gene matches: 7. This CDR3 is built from 14 residues.

CDR3 sequence: CASSPDRGQEQYF. The CDR3 DNA reads as TGTGCCAGCAGCCCGGACAGGGGGCAAGAGCAGTACTTC. V is TRBV7-8 and J is TRBJ2-7; 11 nucleotides line up with TRBD1. CDR3 length: 13 amino acids. CDR1 and CDR2 from the germline V gene are SGHVS and FQNEAQ. V shed 5 bases, J shed 7 bases, and the junction held 4 bases outside the gene matches.

This clonotype was seen a handful of times. The chain has TRBV19 and TRBJ1-4; D may be TRBD1 (6 bases). This CDR3 is built from 14 residues. Germline loops: CDR1 LNHDA, CDR2 SQIVND (reference sequence). Trimming pared 6 bases from V and 8 bases from J, leaving 16 bases between. The CDR3 region has the DNA TGTGCCAGTAGCCCCAGGGGAATAGGGGAAAAACTGTTTTTT. Translating gives CASSPRGIGEKLFF.

This clonotype was picked up many times. The CDR3 loop is CASRRSGRGNSPLHF. CDR3 in DNA: TGTGCCAGCAGGAGATCAGGGAGGGGCAATTCACCCCTCCACTTT. This chain connects TRBV5-5 to TRBJ1-6; D may be TRBD1 (5 bases). The CDR3 loop spans 15 amino acids. The ends were cut back, 5 bases at V and 7 bases at J, with 16 bases in the middle. Germline CDR1 SGHKS, CDR2 YYEKEE (reference sequence).

Only a few counts were recorded for this clonotype. The chain carries TRBV7-3 and TRBJ2-1; no firm D call. V shed 6 bases and J shed 4 bases, with 13 bases lying between them. This CDR3 contains 14 residues. Germline V lookup: CDR1 SGHTA, CDR2 FQGTGA. As DNA, the CDR3 is TGTGCCAGCAGTCCAGAGACCAGTTACAATGAGCAGTTCTTC. It translates to CASSPETSYNEQFF. Full variable domain (outside the CDR3, taken from reference TRBV7-3 and TRBJ2-1): GAGVSQTPSNKVTEKGKYVELRCDPISGHTALYWYRQSLGQGPEFLIYFQGTGAADDSGLPNDRFFAVRPEGSVSTLKIQRTERGDSAVYLCASSPETSYNEQFFGPGTRLTVL.

Points on this clonotype: As the CDR3 is not closed by the conserved phenylalanine or tryptophan, this likely results from a read error. Because the CDR3's place on the DNA is in doubt, the DNA is left out and the CDR3 is given as listed by TCRdb. This chain connects TRBV11-2 to TRBJ2-7; the table gives TRBD1 as D, unverified against the DNA. With termini counted, the CDR3 has 17 amino acids. The germline CDR1 and CDR2 sequences are SGHAT and FQNNGV. CDR3 protein: CASSLNHRVVGGYTFGS.

This clonotype was counted a few times. The chain is built from TRBV6-1 and TRBJ2-3; unclear D gene. The germline V gene encodes CDR1 MNHNS and CDR2 SASEGT. The CDR3 is made up of 14 amino acids. The V and J ends lost 5 bases and 0 bases respectively, with 9 bases between them. The CDR3 coding sequence is TGTGCCAGCAGTAAACTAACTAGCACAGATACGCAGTATTTT. It specifies CASSKLTSTDTQYF.